This TCR beta chain was recorded in a study of T cell responses to AZD1222 COVID-19 vaccine. Across the whole study: Pooled samples include second doses given at about 4 or 12 weeks. General observations from the study: Repertoires were sampled only after the peak T cell response. Nearly half of spike-specific TCRs reportedly target unmutated variant regions.

The length of the CDR3 is 12 residues. Trimming shortened V by 4 bases and J by 7 bases, and 8 bases separated the two germline ends. From germline, CDR1 is SGHAT and CDR2 FQNNGV. With regard to this clone: Its specificity is unknown.

Profiling relied on immunoSEQ multiplex PCR, and the TCRdb table lists in-frame clones only, not all of them. The table lists tens of thousands of clones, approximately 84% of them singletons. Here the sequenced sample was peripheral blood, taken on day 0 of AZD1222 vaccination. The rearrangement uses TRBV11-2 and TRBJ1-5; D may be TRBD1 (5 bases). This sequence was found in an adult in good health. The CDR3 region has the DNA TGTGCCAGCAGCTCTGAGGGGCAGCCCCAGCATTTT. Protein sequence: CASSSEGQPQHF.